The 7 T cell receptor beta chains in this list originate from one sample, sequenced in a study of T-cell reconstitution after alpha-beta-depleted transplantation in children. Preparing the TCRbeta library involved the use of unique molecular identifiers. TCRdb independently ran MiXCR on the PCR reads; one entry per CDR3 protein. The sample lists 300,000 to 400,000 distinct CDR3 sequences; around 15% were seen once. Sequences were derived from PBMCs, mostly from graft donor cells, sampled 360 days after TCRalphabeta/CD19-depleted stem cell transplant. These receptors came from a male patient between 2 and 10 years old who had a stem cell transplant for acute lymphoblastic leukemia, so the T cells may come from the graft donor.

This clonotype showed up just a few times. The rearrangement joins TRBV7-2 to TRBJ2-5, with D unclear. Germline CDR1 SGHTA, CDR2 FQGNSA. The CDR3 spans 12 residues. V shed 4 bases and J shed 4 bases, with 7 bases lying between them. The CDR3 DNA is TGTGCCAGCAGCTCCCGACTAGAGACCCAGTACTTC. It is translated as CASSSRLETQYF.

The chain couples TRBV6-2 or TRBV6-3 to TRBJ1-2; a weak D match, TRBD1 (5 bases). CDR1 MNHEY and CDR2 SVGEGT come from the germline V gene. The CDR3 length is 16 residues. Trimming removed 8 bases from V and 5 bases from J, with 24 bases in between. The CDR3 sequence is CASDRDGGYLGYGYTF. CDR3 bases: TGTGCCAGCGACCGGGACGGAGGCTACCTTGGGTATGGCTACACCTTC.

This clonotype was detected many times. The J gene is TRBJ2-5, the V gene TRBV5-1; 10 nucleotides align to TRBD2. V gave up 4 bases and J gave up 2 bases; unmatched junction bases: 2. CDR3 size: 14 residues. Germline lookup yields CDR1 SGHRS and CDR2 YFSETQ. CDR3 in DNA: TGCGCCAGCAGCACTAGCGGGATACAAGAGACCCAGTACTTC. This gives the protein CASSTSGIQETQYF.

On this clonotype: This may stem from a read error, because a much larger clone lies one nucleotide away. The V and J genes are TRBV3-1 and TRBJ1-1; D call uncertain. The germline V gene encodes CDR1 LGHDT and CDR2 YNNKEL (reference sequence). With 4 bases removed from V and 7 bases from J, the gap between germline ends came to 13 bases. The CDR3 covers 13 residues. CDR3 amino acids: CASSLLTGSEAFF. The CDR3 DNA follows: TGTGCCAGCAGCCTACTCACGGGAAGTGAAGCTTTCTTT.

The V call is TRBV9, the J call TRBJ1-2, with TRBD1 matching 7 bases. The CDR3 has 15 residues. The V gene end was trimmed by 4 bases and the J gene end by 6 bases; junction bases not matched to a gene: 12. Looked up from germline, CDR1 is SGDLS and CDR2 is YYNGEE. CDR3 loop: CASSPRGGSLDGYTF. The CDR3 bases are TGTGCCAGCAGCCCCAGGGGGGGCAGTTTAGATGGCTACACCTTC.

The DNA for the CDR3 is TGTGCCAGCAGCGTAGCGCCGCGGGGGGCAGAGACCCAGTACTTC. It yields the protein CASSVAPRGAETQYF. V usage is TRBV9 and J usage is TRBJ2-5, with 8 bases lining up with TRBD2. This CDR3 has 15 amino acids. Germline CDR1 SGDLS, CDR2 YYNGEE. Trimming took 0 bases from V and 4 from J; bases not matched to a gene: 5.

This clonotype occurred many times. The V and J genes are TRBV10-3 and TRBJ2-3; a possible D gene is TRBD1 (5 bases). The CDR3 runs 14 residues. V was cut by 3 bases and J by 2 bases, with 9 bases left in between. CDR1 is ENHRY and CDR2 is SYGVKD in the germline V gene. The CDR3, as DNA: TGTGCCATCAGTGAACCAGGGTTCACAGATACGCAGTATTTT. Protein product: CAISEPGFTDTQYF.